The 9 T cell receptor beta chains below come from one sample, sequenced in a study of spatial heterogeneity in lung cancer. The sample's time point: sample taken at primary tumor resection. Unsorted tumor, nontumor lung tissue or cryopreserved PBMC supplied the whole RNA. Each CDR3 protein gets one entry after TCRdb re-called the 5' RACE reads with MiXCR. The sample has about 38,000 distinct CDR3 sequences, 7.5% seen once. This specimen was PBMCs, taken at surgery. The source is a male donor with early-stage non-small cell lung cancer.

This clonotype appeared many times. J is TRBJ2-2 and V is TRBV4-2; no reliable D call. V dropped 2 bases and J dropped 0 bases, with 19 bases sitting between them. The V gene's germline CDR1 is LGHNA and CDR2 YNFKEQ. CDR3 length: 19 amino acids. The chain's CDR3 is CASSQYRSSGLSNTGELFF. CDR3 coding DNA: TGTGCCAGCAGCCAATACCGGAGCTCCGGGCTATCGAACACCGGGGAGCTGTTTTTT.

This chain uses TRBV7-2 with TRBJ2-3; TRBD2 aligns across 11 bases. This CDR3 region has 15 residues. Germline-derived CDR1 and CDR2 are SGHTA and FQGNSA. The V and J ends lost 3 bases and 4 bases, in that order; junction bases with no gene match: 3. The CDR3 sequence is CASSFSGGASDTQYF. The CDR3 coding sequence is TGTGCCAGCAGCTTTAGCGGGGGGGCATCAGATACGCAGTATTTT.

In this sample, this clonotype turned up a few times. The chain employs TRBV2 and TRBJ1-3; no clear D gene. V gave up 3 bases and J gave up 2 bases, with 11 bases separating them. The CDR3 is made up of 15 amino acids. Germline V gives CDR1 SNHLY, CDR2 FYNNEI. CDR3 bases: TGTGCCAGCAGTGAGAGGCGGACGACTGGAAACACCATATATTTT. Residues: CASSERRTTGNTIYF.

This clonotype was counted at least ten times. The V and J genes are TRBV30 and TRBJ2-2, with D perhaps matching TRBD1 (5 bases). V was cut by 5 bases and J by 5 bases, with 12 bases left in between. CDR3 length: 13 amino acids. Germline V lookup: CDR1 GTSNPN, CDR2 SVGIG (reference sequence). CDR3 in DNA: TGTGCCTGGCGACTCGCAGGGACCGGGGAGCTGTTTTTT. Protein: CAWRLAGTGELFF.

This clonotype was picked up many times. The rearrangement links TRBV12-5 to TRBJ1-1, with D maybe TRBD1 (5 bases). This CDR3 has 14 residues. V gave up 6 bases and J gave up 1 base, with 12 bases separating them. Germline CDR1 and CDR2: LGHNT and FRNRAP. The CDR3 protein is CASGLQAKNTEAFF. DNA for the CDR3: TGTGCTAGTGGCTTACAGGCGAAGAACACTGAAGCTTTCTTT.

In this sample, this clonotype turned up a few times. The chain carries TRBV6-2 or TRBV6-3 and TRBJ1-5, with a weak D call TRBD1 (6 bases). The germline gives CDR1 MNHEY, CDR2 SVGEGT. V shed 6 bases and J shed 3 bases, with 12 bases lying between them. The CDR3 loop spans 14 amino acids. The chain's CDR3 is CASRRDNDNQPQHF. The CDR3 coding sequence is TGTGCCAGCAGGCGGGACAACGACAATCAGCCCCAGCATTTT.

This clonotype appeared many times. CDR3 sequence: CASSFGSLGSPLHF. The CDR3 region has the DNA TGTGCCAGCAGTTTTGGGTCTCTTGGGTCACCCCTCCACTTT. V and J are TRBV12-3 or TRBV12-4 and TRBJ1-6, with D unclear. The CDR3 loop spans 14 amino acids. The V gene lost 3 bases and the J gene lost 10 bases, with 13 bases spanning the gap.

This clonotype was detected a few times. The chain carries TRBV29-1 and TRBJ2-7, with no clear D. This CDR3 region has 12 residues. Deletions cut 6 bases from V and 1 base from J, with 10 bases between. Looked up from germline, CDR1 is SQVTM and CDR2 is ANQGSEA. The CDR3 DNA reads TGCAGCGTGAGCTGGGGATCCTACGAGCAGTACTTC. Translation gives CSVSWGSYEQYF.

The rearrangement links TRBV7-2 to TRBJ2-5, with D possibly being TRBD1 or TRBD2 (5 bases each). Trimming removed 1 base from V and 2 bases from J, with 8 bases in between. This CDR3 has 14 amino acids. Germline CDR1 is SGHTA and CDR2 is FQGNSA. The CDR3 here is CASSLGDHQETQYF. As DNA, the CDR3 is TGTGCCAGCAGCTTAGGGGACCATCAAGAGACCCAGTACTTC.